This TCR beta chain was found in a study of T cell responses to AZD1222 COVID-19 vaccine. Study results and limitations: Among the donors, most were white British and more were female, and clonal diversity was possibly underestimated.

Germline V gene data show CDR1 as SGDLS and CDR2 as YYNGEE. V shed 0 bases and J 7 bases; nucleotides not matched to a gene: 4. CDR3 length: 14 amino acids. TCRdb keeps only in-frame clones here, not all; method: immunoSEQ multiplex PCR. The listing contains around 140,000 clones. To note about this clone: Its antigen remains unknown.

The chain carries TRBV9 and TRBJ2-7; 10 bases align to TRBD2. The clonotype was recovered from an adult in good health. Sequencing was performed on peripheral blood. CDR3 sequence: CASSVATSGDEQYF. In nucleotides, the CDR3 is TGTGCCAGCAGCGTAGCTACTAGCGGGGATGAGCAGTACTTC.